The T cell receptor (beta chain) under discussion was sequenced for a study of blood T cells in healthy people across ages. Notes on the study in general: It was not known whether donors were CMV positive (a possible confounder of expanded clonotype changes).

This CDR3 is built from 15 residues. Germline CDR1 reads DFQATT; CDR2 reads SNEGSKA (reference sequence). V was shortened by 2 bases and J by 4 bases, with 18 bases between the two germline ends. Alongside a J-beta primer mix, a sample-barcoded 5' primer served in a second PCR lasting about 7 to 11 cycles. TCRdb used MiXCR to reprocess the 5' RACE reads, holding one entry per CDR3 protein. The repertoire holds some 930,000 distinct CDR3 sequences, with about 27% as singletons. This clonotype appeared many times. Its target is unknown. These sequences were also reported in another study, on T cells of mothers and their children.

The sequenced sample was blood. The chain links TRBV20-1 to TRBJ2-7, with D tentatively TRBD1 (6 bases). The clonotype comes from a woman aged 40 to 55 in good health. The CDR3 region has the DNA TGCAGTGCTAGACCGCTTGCAGGGGTAACTTACGAGCAGTACTTC. Its protein is CSARPLAGVTYEQYF.